The rows below give T cell receptor beta chains drawn from one sample of a study of cytomegalovirus exposure and HLA in healthy donors. TCRdb keeps only in-frame clones here, not all; method: immunoSEQ multiplex PCR. The repertoire holds roughly 70,000 clones, with about 75% as singletons. Sequenced sample: PBMCs. All receptors derive from a man between 65 and 85 years old in good health and CMV-seronegative. Each CDR3 is given with its conserved first and last residue. D genes are given only for firm matches. Expanded clones are given a class, and other clones once, few, many or no size at all.

d_gene	v_gene	abundance	j_gene	CDR3nt	CDR3aa
NA	TRBV7-9	NA	TRBJ2-2	TGTGCCAGCAGCGAGATCGGCGGGACTGGGGACACCGGGGAGCTGTTTTTT	CASSEIGGTGDTGELFF
TRBD1	TRBV5-1	NA	TRBJ2-7	TGCGCCAGCAGCTTGGCACAGGGGGGTTACGGGCAGTACTTC	CASSLAQGGYGQYF
TRBD2	TRBV19	NA	TRBJ2-2	TGTGCCAGTACCGATAGGACTAGCGGAGACACCGGGGAGCTGTTTTTT	CASTDRTSGDTGELFF
TRBD2	TRBV11-2	NA	TRBJ2-5	TGTGCCAGCAGCCCCCCTAGCGGAGACCAGCAGACCCAGTACTTC	CASSPPSGDQQTQYF
NA	TRBV7-9	NA	TRBJ2-1	TGTGCCAGCAGCTTATTAGCGAACGACAATGAGCAGTTCTTC	CASSLLANDNEQFF
NA	TRBV12-2	NA	TRBJ2-1	TGTGCAAGTCGCTTAGAGCAGGGCGATGAGCAGTTCTTC	CASRLEQGDEQFF
NA	TRBV7-9	NA	TRBJ1-2	TGTGCCGCGGTCCGGGAGGCCGATGGCTACACCTTC	CAAVREADGYTF
TRBD1	TRBV5-6	NA	TRBJ1-5	TGTGCCAGCAGCTGGGACAGGGGGCTGGGTCAGCCCCAGCATTTT	CASSWDRGLGQPQHF
TRBD1	TRBV2	NA	TRBJ2-7	TGTGCCAGCAGCCGAAGAGGGGGGCGGACAGGGGACGAGCAGTACTTC	CASSRRGGRTGDEQYF
TRBD1	TRBV7-2	NA	TRBJ2-7	TGTGCCAGCAGCCCGGGGACCGGACAGGGTAGCTACGAGCAGTACTTC	CASSPGTGQGSYEQYF
TRBD1	TRBV7-9	NA	TRBJ1-1	TGTGCCAGCAGCTCGAATACAGGGGCACACACTGAAGCTTTCTTT	CASSSNTGAHTEAFF
TRBD2	TRBV5-6	NA	TRBJ2-1	TGTGCCAGCAGCCTTAGCGGGAGAGGCTACAATGAGCAGTTCTTC	CASSLSGRGYNEQFF
TRBD1	TRBV4-2	NA	TRBJ2-1	TGTGCCAGCAGCCAATTGGACAGGAATGCTTACAATGAGCAGTTCTTC	CASSQLDRNAYNEQFF
TRBD1	TRBV6-1	NA	TRBJ2-3	TGTGCCAGCAGTTCCGGACAGGCGACCACAGATACGCAGTATTTT	CASSSGQATTDTQYF
NA	TRBV6-1	NA	TRBJ2-7	TGTGCCTGCCGCAGGGACTACGAGCAGTACTTC	CACRRDYEQYF
NA	TRBV7-2	NA	TRBJ1-2	TGTGCCAGCAGTCCGGACACCTATGGCTACACCTTC	CASSPDTYGYTF
NA	TRBV23-1	NA	TRBJ2-7	TGCGCCAGCGGCCACAGGGTTGGCGACGAGCAGTACTTC	CASGHRVGDEQYF
TRBD1	TRBV6-6	few	TRBJ2-2	TGTGCCAGCAGTTCGGGACAGGGAGGCACCGGGGAGCTGTTTTTT	CASSSGQGGTGELFF
TRBD1	TRBV6-1	NA	TRBJ1-5	TGTGCCAGCAGTAGACAGGGCTCTAATAATCAGCCCCAGCATTTT	CASSRQGSNNQPQHF
TRBD2	TRBV5-6	NA	TRBJ2-3	TGTGCCAGCGTACCGAGCGGGGGGGCCAGGGATACGCAGTATTTT	CASVPSGGARDTQYF
TRBD2	TRBV5-1	few	TRBJ2-3	TGCGCCAGCAGCATGTCCGGGACTAGCGGAGATACGCAGTATTTT	CASSMSGTSGDTQYF
TRBD2	TRBV6-1	NA	TRBJ2-1	TGTGCCAGCAGTGAGGGACTAGCGGGAGAGTTATGGGTCAATGAGCAGTTCTTC	CASSEGLAGELWVNEQFF
TRBD1	TRBV11-3	NA	TRBJ2-2	TGTGCCAGCAGCTTAGGGCGGCTACCGGGACAGGAGGACACCGGGGAGCTGTTTTTT	CASSLGRLPGQEDTGELFF
NA	TRBV2	NA	TRBJ1-1	TGTGCCAGCTCCTACGCAGGGTTGGCTGAAGCTTTCTTT	CASSYAGLAEAFF
NA	TRBV5-1	NA	TRBJ2-1	TGCGCCAGCAGTACCGACAACCTAGCGACCAATGAGCAGTTCTTC	CASSTDNLATNEQFF
NA	TRBV19	NA	TRBJ2-1	TGTGCCAGTAGTACAGATCCCCTGACTTGGCGTTACAATGAGCAGTTCTTC	CASSTDPLTWRYNEQFF
NA	TRBV30	NA	TRBJ2-7	TGTGCCTGGAGTGGGTACAGGGACGAGCAGTACTTC	CAWSGYRDEQYF
NA	TRBV6-6	NA	TRBJ1-2	TGTGCCAGCAGTTCCTTAACGGGGGGGATCCATGGCTACACCTTC	CASSSLTGGIHGYTF
TRBD2	TRBV2	NA	TRBJ2-3	TGTGCCAGCAGTCTCCGACTAGCGGGGGGGCTTGCAGATACGCAGTATTTT	CASSLRLAGGLADTQYF
TRBD1	TRBV5-6	NA	TRBJ2-2	TGTGCCAGCAGGAAGGGGACAGGGGGCAACACCGGGGAGCTGTTTTTT	CASRKGTGGNTGELFF
NA	TRBV27	NA	TRBJ2-7	TGTGCCAGCCATGCGGGGTTCGAGCAGTACTTC	CASHAGFEQYF
NA	TRBV7-9	NA	TRBJ1-1	TGTGCCAGCAGCCAGGGTAGGTACACTGAAGCTTTCTTT	CASSQGRYTEAFF
NA	TRBV7-9	NA	TRBJ1-2	TGTGCCAGCAGCTTGAGGGGGGGCGAGAACTATGGCTACACCTTC	CASSLRGGENYGYTF
TRBD1	TRBV18	NA	TRBJ1-2	TGTGCCAGCTCACCACGGACAGGGAGCCTCTATGGCTACACCTTC	CASSPRTGSLYGYTF
NA	TRBV6-5	NA	TRBJ2-7	TGTGCCAGCAGTTACGATGTAGGGGACGAGCAGTACTTC	CASSYDVGDEQYF
NA	TRBV28	NA	TRBJ2-3	TGTGCCAGCAGCTACCTCCTAGGCACAGATACGCAGTATTTT	CASSYLLGTDTQYF
TRBD1	TRBV25-1	NA	TRBJ1-2	TGTGCCAGCAGTGAAGCAGCGGGACAGGGTGGAGAAGGCTACACCTTC	CASSEAAGQGGEGYTF
TRBD1	TRBV5-1	NA	TRBJ1-1	TGCGCCAGCAGCTGGGGACAGGGTGATAGGAGCACTGAAGCTTTCTTT	CASSWGQGDRSTEAFF
NA	TRBV19	NA	TRBJ1-1	TGTGCCAGTAGTATGTATCCTGACACTGAAGCTTTCTTT	CASSMYPDTEAFF
NA	TRBV10-2	NA	TRBJ2-1	TGCGCCACCTATAAAGCGGGGACAGGCGTCGGTGCTGAGCAGTTCTTC	CATYKAGTGVGAEQFF
TRBD2	TRBV6-5	NA	TRBJ2-5	TGTGCCAGCAGCCCAGCGGGAGGGAACCAAGAGACCCAGTACTTC	CASSPAGGNQETQYF
TRBD2	TRBV18	NA	TRBJ2-2	TGTGCCAGCTCACCACCCCTAGCGGGAGCGAACACCGGGGAGCTGTTTTTT	CASSPPLAGANTGELFF
TRBD1	TRBV7-9	NA	TRBJ2-5	TGTGCCAGCAGCTATGGGACAGCTGAGACCCAGTACTTC	CASSYGTAETQYF
TRBD1	TRBV5-1	NA	TRBJ1-5	TGCGCCAGCAGCCCCGTGACAGGGAGCAATCAGCCCCAGCATTTT	CASSPVTGSNQPQHF
NA	TRBV10-3	NA	TRBJ2-3	TGTGCCATCAGTGCCCAGACAGATACGCAGTATTTT	CAISAQTDTQYF
NA	TRBV4-1	NA	TRBJ1-4	TGCGCCAGCAGCCACCCGAGAGGCATTAATGAAAAACTGTTTTTT	CASSHPRGINEKLFF
NA	TRBV7-9	NA	TRBJ2-7	TGTTCCAGCAGCTTAGCGCGATTAAACGAGCAGTACTTC	CSSSLARLNEQYF
TRBD2	TRBV19	NA	TRBJ2-3	TGTGCCAGTAGTAAGCGACTAGCGGGAGGGCTCAGCACAGATACGCAGTATTTT	CASSKRLAGGLSTDTQYF
NA	TRBV6-5	once	TRBJ2-3	TGTGCCAGCAGTTACCAGGGAACAGATACGCAGTATTTT	CASSYQGTDTQYF
NA	TRBV27	NA	TRBJ2-1	TGTGCCAGCAGTACCTTACCCGGGACTCCTAAAGCGGGTGAGCAGTTCTTC	CASSTLPGTPKAGEQFF
TRBD1	TRBV19	NA	TRBJ2-2	TGTGCCAGTGCGTCCGGGACAGATGTGACCGGGGAGCTGTTTTTT	CASASGTDVTGELFF